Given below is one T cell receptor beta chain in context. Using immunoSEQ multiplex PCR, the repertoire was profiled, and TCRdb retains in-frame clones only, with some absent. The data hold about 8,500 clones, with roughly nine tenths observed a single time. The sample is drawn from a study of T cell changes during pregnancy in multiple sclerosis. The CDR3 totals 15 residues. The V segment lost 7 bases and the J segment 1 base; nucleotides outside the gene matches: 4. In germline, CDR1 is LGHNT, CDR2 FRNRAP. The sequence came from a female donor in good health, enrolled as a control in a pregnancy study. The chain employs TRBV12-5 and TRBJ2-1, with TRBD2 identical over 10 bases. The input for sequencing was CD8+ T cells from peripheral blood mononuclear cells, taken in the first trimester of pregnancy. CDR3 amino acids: CASAPAGGSYNEQFF. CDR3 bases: TGTGCTAGTGCCCCAGCGGGAGGGTCCTACAATGAGCAGTTCTTC.